The clone carrying this T cell receptor beta chain has a single count. Profiled with immunoSEQ multiplex PCR; TCRdb holds only in-frame clones, not every one. The table includes some 27,000 clones, around 87% detected once. Germline assignment: CDR1 WSHSY and CDR2 SAAADI. There are 15 residues in the CDR3. Germline trimming cut 4 bases from V and 4 bases from J; bases unmatched to any gene: 6. The data stem from a study of blood T cell repertoires in COVID-19. About the study: COVID-19 samples from acute and convalescent phases originated in the United States, Italy and Spain.

This rearrangement joins TRBV10-2 to TRBJ2-5; 10 bases line up with TRBD1. Sequencing used peripheral blood. The receptor comes from a man between 50 and 59 years old with active COVID-19. The CDR3 region has the DNA TGCGCCAGCAGTGGCCGGGACAGGGGACGAGAGACCCAGTACTTC. As protein: CASSGRDRGRETQYF.